Shown below are 12 T cell receptor beta chains from a single sample sequenced in a study of T cell changes during pregnancy in multiple sclerosis. Measured with immunoSEQ multiplex PCR; TCRdb has only the in-frame clones, and not every one. The repertoire consists of approximately 40,000 clones, with 85% to 95% occurring once and the leading ten covering approximately 0.5%. The input for sequencing was CD4+ T cells from peripheral blood mononuclear cells, taken in the third trimester of pregnancy. The receptors originated from a female donor with multiple sclerosis, enrolled in a pregnancy study.

The chain is built from TRBV10-3 and TRBJ2-3; TRBD2 matches at 7 bases. CDR1 is ENHRY, CDR2 SYGVKD, per germline. V shed 0 bases, J shed 3 bases, and the junction held 3 bases outside the gene matches. The CDR3 extends over 15 amino acids. CDR3 amino acids: CAISESSGRTDTQYF. As DNA, the CDR3 is TGTGCCATCAGTGAGTCTAGCGGGCGAACAGATACGCAGTATTTT.

The chain carries TRBV10-3 and TRBJ2-1; 8 positions agree with TRBD2. The germline V gene encodes CDR1 ENHRY and CDR2 SYGVKD. The CDR3 spans 13 residues. Unmatched junction bases numbered 7, after V lost 7 bases and J lost 8 bases. The CDR3 loop is CAITSGSNHEQFF. Here the CDR3 DNA reads TGTGCCATCACAAGCGGGAGTAACCATGAGCAGTTCTTC.

V usage is TRBV19 and J usage is TRBJ1-5, with D unresolved. The length of the CDR3 is 14 residues. V was pared by 1 base and J by 7 bases, with 11 bases between. Germline V gene lookup returns CDR1 LNHDA and CDR2 SQIVND (reference sequence). CDR3 nucleotide sequence: TGTGCCAGTAGTATAGCCCAGGTTCGCCAGCCCCAGCATTTT. Residues: CASSIAQVRQPQHF.

V gene TRBV7-2 combines with J gene TRBJ2-5; tentative D call: TRBD2 (5 bases). Trimming removed 4 bases at V and 4 bases at J, with 13 bases between. CDR3 length: 14 residues. Germline lookup yields CDR1 SGHTA and CDR2 FQGNSA. The CDR3 nucleotides read TGTGCCAGCAGCTCCGGGAACTCAGGAGAGACCCAGTACTTC. It translates to CASSSGNSGETQYF.

This rearrangement joins TRBV5-6 to TRBJ1-1; 11 positions agree with TRBD1. This CDR3 has 15 amino acids. Per germline, CDR1 SGHDT and CDR2 YYEEEE. Germline trimming cut 4 bases from V and 5 bases from J; bases unmatched to any gene: 7. CDR3 protein: CASSLAGTGGTEAFF. The CDR3, as DNA: TGTGCCAGCAGCCTAGCCGGGACAGGGGGAACTGAAGCTTTCTTT. Combining the CDR3 with reference TRBV5-6 and TRBJ1-1 gives the whole variable domain DAGVTQSPTHLIKTRGQQVTLRCSPKSGHDTVSWYQQALGQGPQFIFQYYEEEERQRGNFPDRFSGHQFPNYSSELNVNALLLGDSALYLCASSLAGTGGTEAFFGQGTRLTVV.

This clone was counted a single time. This chain links TRBV9 with TRBJ2-4, with a tentative D call TRBD2 (5 bases). V shed 0 bases and J shed 1 base, with 8 bases lying between them. CDR3 length equals 15 residues. Looked up from germline, CDR1 is SGDLS and CDR2 is YYNGEE. CDR3: CASSVGGEAKNIQYF. CDR3 nucleotide sequence: TGTGCCAGCAGCGTAGGTGGGGAGGCCAAAAACATTCAGTACTTC.

This chain joins TRBV7-9 and TRBJ2-7, with TRBD1 matching 7 bases. There are 13 residues in the CDR3. Unmatched junction bases numbered 5, after V lost 4 bases and J lost 5 bases. CDR1 SEHNR and CDR2 FQNEAQ come from the germline V gene (reference sequence). The CDR3 sequence is CASSSQGNNEQYF. In DNA form, the CDR3 reads TGTGCCAGCAGCTCACAGGGGAACAACGAGCAGTACTTC.

The J gene is TRBJ1-3, the V gene TRBV2, with D possibly TRBD1 on 6 matching bases. Germline values: CDR1 SNHLY, CDR2 FYNNEI. V lost 6 bases to trimming and J lost 1 base, with 10 bases between them. The CDR3 sequence is 14 residues long. The CDR3: CASRGDTSGNTIYF. In DNA form, the CDR3 reads TGTGCCAGCAGGGGGGACACGTCTGGAAACACCATATATTTT. Variable domain in full (rest from reference TRBV2 and TRBJ1-3): EPEVTQTPSHQVTQMGQEVILRCVPISNHLYFYWYRQILGQKVEFLVSFYNNEISEKSEIFDDQFSVERPDGSNFTLKIRSTKLEDSAMYFCASRGDTSGNTIYFGEGSWLTVV.

For this clone: A read error is likely, as this CDR3 ends without the conserved phenylalanine or tryptophan. It is unclear where the CDR3 begins or ends on the DNA, so no DNA is shown, and the CDR3 is as TCRdb lists it. V and J are TRBV6-5 and TRBJ1-2; TRBD1 is the table's D call, not checked against the DNA. The germline V gene has CDR1 MNHEY and CDR2 SVGAGI. 14 amino acids form the CDR3, both terminal residues included. CDR3 sequence reads: CASSKTIGTGLYFL.

The rearrangement uses TRBV25-1 and TRBJ2-3, with 8 nucleotides matching TRBD2. The CDR3 runs to 14 residues. Germline-derived CDR1 and CDR2 are MGHDK and SYGVNS. V was pared by 7 bases and J by 3 bases, with 6 bases of the junction left unmatched. CDR3 loop: CASNQAGETDTQYF. Here the CDR3 DNA reads TGTGCCAGCAACCAAGCGGGAGAGACAGATACGCAGTATTTT.

The gene calls are TRBV7-2 and TRBJ2-5; perhaps TRBD1 as D (6 bases). Germline values: CDR1 SGHTA, CDR2 FQGNSA. The length of the CDR3 is 16 residues. V lost 2 bases and J 7 bases, leaving 20 bases between the germline ends. The CDR3 sequence is CASSLPIPGGDTTQYF. Written as DNA, the CDR3 is TGTGCCAGCAGCTTACCGATTCCGGGTGGGGACACGACCCAGTACTTC.

The sample holds one count of this clone. This rearrangement joins TRBV2 to TRBJ2-5, with D possibly being TRBD1 (5 bases). The CDR3 has 14 residues. Per the germline V gene, CDR1 is SNHLY and CDR2 is FYNNEI. The V end lost 3 bases, the J end lost 2 bases, and 10 bases lay between the germline ends. CDR3: CASSDRDLQETQYF. CDR3 in DNA: TGTGCCAGCAGTGACAGGGATTTACAAGAGACCCAGTACTTC.